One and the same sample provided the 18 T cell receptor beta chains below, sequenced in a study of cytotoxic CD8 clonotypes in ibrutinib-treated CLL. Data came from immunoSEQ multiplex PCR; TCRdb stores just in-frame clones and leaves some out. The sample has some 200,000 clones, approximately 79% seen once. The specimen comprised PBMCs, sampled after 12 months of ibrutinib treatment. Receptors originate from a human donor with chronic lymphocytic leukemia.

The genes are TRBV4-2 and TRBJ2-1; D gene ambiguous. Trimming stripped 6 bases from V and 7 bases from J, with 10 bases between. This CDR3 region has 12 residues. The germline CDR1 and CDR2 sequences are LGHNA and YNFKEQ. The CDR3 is CASSPKLNEQFF. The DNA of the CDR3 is TGTGCCAGCAGTCCAAAACTTAATGAGCAGTTCTTC.

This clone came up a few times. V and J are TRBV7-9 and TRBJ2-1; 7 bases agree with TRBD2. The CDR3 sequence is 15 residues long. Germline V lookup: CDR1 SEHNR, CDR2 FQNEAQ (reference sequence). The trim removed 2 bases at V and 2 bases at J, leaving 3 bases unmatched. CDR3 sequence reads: CASSLSGAPYNEQFF. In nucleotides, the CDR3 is TGTGCCAGCAGCTTAAGCGGGGCCCCCTACAATGAGCAGTTCTTC.

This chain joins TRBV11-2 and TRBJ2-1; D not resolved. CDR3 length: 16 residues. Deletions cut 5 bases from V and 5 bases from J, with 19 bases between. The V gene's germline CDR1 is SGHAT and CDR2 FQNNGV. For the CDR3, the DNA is TGTGCCAGCAGCCTCCTCCCCTCGGACGAGAACAATGAGCAGTTCTTC. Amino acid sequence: CASSLLPSDENNEQFF. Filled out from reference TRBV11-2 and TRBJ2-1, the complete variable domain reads EAGVAQSPRYKIIEKRQSVAFWCNPISGHATLYWYQQILGQGPKLLIQFQNNGVVDDSQLPKDRFSAERLKGVDSTLKIQPAKLEDSAVYLCASSLLPSDENNEQFFGPGTRLTVL.

CDR3 DNA: TGTGCCAGCAGTGAAGAGGGATTAAACTATGGCTACACCTTC. Protein: CASSEEGLNYGYTF. V usage is TRBV2 and J usage is TRBJ1-2, with D hard to call. In germline, CDR1 is SNHLY, CDR2 FYNNEI. The CDR3 is 14 amino acids. Trimming stripped 1 base from V and 2 bases from J, with 8 bases between. Variable domain in full (rest from reference TRBV2 and TRBJ1-2): EPEVTQTPSHQVTQMGQEVILRCVPISNHLYFYWYRQILGQKVEFLVSFYNNEISEKSEIFDDQFSVERPDGSNFTLKIRSTKLEDSAMYFCASSEEGLNYGYTFGSGTRLTVV.

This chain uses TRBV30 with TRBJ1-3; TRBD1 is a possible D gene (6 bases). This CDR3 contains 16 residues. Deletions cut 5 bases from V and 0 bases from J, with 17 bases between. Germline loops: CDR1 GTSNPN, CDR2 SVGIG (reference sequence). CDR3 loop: CAWGFPGGLSGNTIYF. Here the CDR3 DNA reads TGTGCCTGGGGATTTCCCGGGGGGCTCTCTGGAAACACCATATATTTT.

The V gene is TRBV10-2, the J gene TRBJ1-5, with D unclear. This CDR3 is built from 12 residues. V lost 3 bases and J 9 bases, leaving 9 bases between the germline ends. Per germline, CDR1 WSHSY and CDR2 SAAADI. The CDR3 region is CASSDPGLPQHF. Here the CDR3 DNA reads TGCGCCAGCAGTGACCCCGGTTTGCCCCAGCATTTT.

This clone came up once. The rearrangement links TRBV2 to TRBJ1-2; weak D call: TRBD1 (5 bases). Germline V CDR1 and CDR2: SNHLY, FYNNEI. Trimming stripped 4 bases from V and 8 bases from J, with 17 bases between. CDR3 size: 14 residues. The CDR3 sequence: CASSASRVVGGYTF. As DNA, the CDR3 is TGTGCCAGCAGTGCCTCCAGGGTAGTTGGCGGCTACACCTTC. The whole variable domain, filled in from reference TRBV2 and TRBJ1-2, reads EPEVTQTPSHQVTQMGQEVILRCVPISNHLYFYWYRQILGQKVEFLVSFYNNEISEKSEIFDDQFSVERPDGSNFTLKIRSTKLEDSAMYFCASSASRVVGGYTFGSGTRLTVV.

For the CDR3, the DNA is TGTGCCAGCAGCGTAGAGGGGTTTTCCTATAATTCACCCCTCCACTTT. This gives the protein CASSVEGFSYNSPLHF. This sequence joins TRBV9 and TRBJ1-6, with a weak D call TRBD1 (5 bases). The CDR3 totals 16 residues. Germline values: CDR1 SGDLS, CDR2 YYNGEE. V gave up 0 bases and J gave up 1 base, with 8 bases separating them. The full variable domain, in which reference TRBV9 and TRBJ1-6 provide the parts outside the CDR3, is DSGVTQTPKHLITATGQRVTLRCSPRSGDLSVYWYQQSLDQGLQFLIQYYNGEERAKGNILERFSAQQFPDLHSELNLSSLELGDSALYFCASSVEGFSYNSPLHFGNGTRLTVT.

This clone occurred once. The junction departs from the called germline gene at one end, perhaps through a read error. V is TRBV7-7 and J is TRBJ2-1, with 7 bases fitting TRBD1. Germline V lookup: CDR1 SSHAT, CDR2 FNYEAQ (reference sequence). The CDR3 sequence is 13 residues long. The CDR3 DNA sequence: TGTGCTAGCAGCCCAACAGGGGACAATGAGCAGTTCTTC. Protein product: CASSPTGDNEQFF.

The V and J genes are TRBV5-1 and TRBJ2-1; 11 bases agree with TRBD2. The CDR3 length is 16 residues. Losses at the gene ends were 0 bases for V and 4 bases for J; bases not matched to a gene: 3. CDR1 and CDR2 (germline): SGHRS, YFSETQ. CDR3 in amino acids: CASSLGGTSGYNEQFF. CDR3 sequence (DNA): TGCGCCAGCAGCTTGGGAGGGACTAGCGGTTACAATGAGCAGTTCTTC. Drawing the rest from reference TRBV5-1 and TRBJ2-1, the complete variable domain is KAGVTQTPRYLIKTRGQQVTLSCSPISGHRSVSWYQQTPGQGLQFLFEYFSETQRNKGNFPGRFSGRQFSNSRSEMNVSTLELGDSALYLCASSLGGTSGYNEQFFGPGTRLTVL.

The CDR3 here is CASSRTLRTALPEAFF. Written as DNA, the CDR3 is TGCGCCAGCAGCCGTACCCTTCGGACGGCGCTACCTGAAGCTTTCTTT. The rearrangement uses TRBV5-1 and TRBJ1-1; D is unresolved. The ends were cut back, 4 bases at V and 6 bases at J, with 22 bases in the middle. This CDR3 has 16 residues. Germline lookup yields CDR1 SGHRS and CDR2 YFSETQ.

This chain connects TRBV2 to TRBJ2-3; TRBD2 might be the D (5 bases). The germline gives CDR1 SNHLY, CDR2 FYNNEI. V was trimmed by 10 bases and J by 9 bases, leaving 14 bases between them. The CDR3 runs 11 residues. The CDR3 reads CANSAEGTQYF. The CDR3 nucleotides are TGTGCCAACTCAGCAGAGGGCACGCAGTATTTT. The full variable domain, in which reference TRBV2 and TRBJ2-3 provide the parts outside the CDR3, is EPEVTQTPSHQVTQMGQEVILRCVPISNHLYFYWYRQILGQKVEFLVSFYNNEISEKSEIFDDQFSVERPDGSNFTLKIRSTKLEDSAMYFCANSAEGTQYFGPGTRLTVL.

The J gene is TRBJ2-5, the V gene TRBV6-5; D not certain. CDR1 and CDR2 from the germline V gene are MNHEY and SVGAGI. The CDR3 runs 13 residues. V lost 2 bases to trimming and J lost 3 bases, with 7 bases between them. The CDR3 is CASSYVGKETQYF. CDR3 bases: TGTGCCAGCAGTTACGTGGGGAAAGAGACCCAGTACTTC.

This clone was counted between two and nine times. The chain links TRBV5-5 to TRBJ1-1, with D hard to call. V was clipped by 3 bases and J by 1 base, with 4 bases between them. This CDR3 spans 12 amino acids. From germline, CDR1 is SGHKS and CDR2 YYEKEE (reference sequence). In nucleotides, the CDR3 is TGTGCCAGCAGCTCCCCGAACACTGAAGCTTTCTTT. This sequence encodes CASSSPNTEAFF.

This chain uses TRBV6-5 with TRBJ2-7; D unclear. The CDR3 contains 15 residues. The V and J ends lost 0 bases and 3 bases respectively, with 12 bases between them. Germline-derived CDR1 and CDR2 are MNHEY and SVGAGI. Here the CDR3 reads CASSYSRDTSYEQYF. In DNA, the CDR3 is TGTGCCAGCAGTTACTCGAGAGACACCAGCTACGAGCAGTACTTC.

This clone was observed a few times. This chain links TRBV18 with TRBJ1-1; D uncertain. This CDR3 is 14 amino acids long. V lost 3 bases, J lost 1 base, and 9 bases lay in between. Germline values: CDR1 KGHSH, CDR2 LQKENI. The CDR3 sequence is CASSPYTENTEAFF. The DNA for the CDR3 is TGTGCCAGCTCACCGTACACAGAGAACACTGAAGCTTTCTTT. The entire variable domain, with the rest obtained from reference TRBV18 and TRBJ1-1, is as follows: NAGVMQNPRHLVRRRGQEARLRCSPMKGHSHVYWYRQLPEEGLKFMVYLQKENIIDESGMPKERFSAEFPKEGPSILRIQQVVRGDSAAYFCASSPYTENTEAFFGQGTRLTVV.

The CDR3 region has the DNA TGTGCCAGTAGTATATGGACGGCCGGTGAAAAACTGTTTTTT. Amino acids: CASSIWTAGEKLFF. J is TRBJ1-4 and V is TRBV19; D gene unclear. The V end lost 2 bases, the J end lost 7 bases, and 11 bases lay between the germline ends. Germline assignment: CDR1 LNHDA and CDR2 SQIVND (reference sequence). The CDR3 runs 14 residues.

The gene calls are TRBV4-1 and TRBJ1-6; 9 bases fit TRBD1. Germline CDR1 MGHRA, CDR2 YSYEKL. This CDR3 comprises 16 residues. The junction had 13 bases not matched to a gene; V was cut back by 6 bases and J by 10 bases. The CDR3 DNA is TGCGCCAGCAGGGCGACAGGGGGACAAACGGGGTCACCCCTCCACTTT. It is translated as CASRATGGQTGSPLHF.